This passage covers 4 T cell receptor beta chains from one sample sequenced in a study of blood T cell repertoires in COVID-19 (dated by TCRdb to the early 2020s). To prepare the library, the immunoSEQ multiplex PCR assay was applied. This immuneACCESS table, as held by TCRdb, lists in-frame sequences with V and J called but not all clones. Of the missing ones, under half trace to an unresolved V gene in checked studies; the others have no known cause. The sample includes about 120,000 clones, with over 80% observed a single time. About 2.2% of the sample belongs to the ten largest clones. Source material: peripheral blood. These receptors all come from a man aged 30 to 45 with acute or convalescent COVID-19.

This chain uses TRBV4-1 with TRBJ2-2, with D possibly matching TRBD2 (6 bases). The germline V gene has CDR1 MGHRA and CDR2 YSYEKL. V lost 1 base and J lost 2, with 11 bases in between. This CDR3 has 16 amino acids. CDR3 DNA: TGCGCCAGCAGCCAAGGAACTAGCCGTAACACCGGGGAGCTGTTTTTT. This encodes CASSQGTSRNTGELFF.

The chain couples TRBV10-3 to TRBJ2-1; 11 bases map to TRBD2. With V trimmed by 9 bases and J by 0 bases, 1 base remained unmatched. The CDR3 runs 14 residues. Germline V CDR1 and CDR2: ENHRY, SYGVKD. This CDR3 reads CAISGGASYNEQFF. The CDR3 DNA reads as TGTGCCATTAGCGGGGGGGCCTCCTACAATGAGCAGTTCTTC.

The chain joins TRBV5-1 to TRBJ1-1; TRBD1 matches at 11 bases. The CDR3 loop spans 15 amino acids. Looked up from germline, CDR1 is SGHRS and CDR2 is YFSETQ. Trimming removed 0 bases from V and 4 bases from J; junction bases left unmatched: 2. CDR3 loop: CASSLAGTGGTEAFF. CDR3 DNA: TGCGCCAGCAGCTTGGCCGGGACAGGGGGCACTGAAGCTTTCTTT.

The V and J genes are TRBV29-1 and TRBJ1-2; 8 bases line up with TRBD1. Unmatched junction bases numbered 2, after V lost 1 base and J lost 1 base. The germline V gene encodes CDR1 SQVTM and CDR2 ANQGSEA. The CDR3 is 14 residues long. CDR3 region: CSVEGTGGNYGYTF. Written as DNA, the CDR3 is TGCAGCGTTGAAGGAACAGGGGGTAACTATGGCTACACCTTC.